The TCR beta chain described here comes from a study of blood T cells in healthy people across ages. Study-level points and caveats: A greater number of naive CD4+ cells and higher diversity distinguished long-lived donors from aged donors. Unsorted PBMC input precluded a conclusive naive versus antigen-experienced comparison.

As concerns this clonotype: Its target is unknown.

Trimming pared 8 bases from V and 0 bases from J, leaving 12 bases between. The CDR3 sequence is 14 residues long. Germline V lookup: CDR1 SNHLY, CDR2 FYNNEI. Isolating PBMCs gave at least 7 million of these cells per sample. A second 7 to 11 cycle PCR used barcoded and J-beta primers. MiXCR, applied by TCRdb to the 5' RACE reads, yields one record per CDR3 protein. The sample comprises 700,000 to 950,000 distinct CDR3 sequences, about 42% of which are singletons, and 20% to 25% rests with the top ten. This TCR was recovered from a woman aged 60 to 75 in good health. The sample taken for sequencing was blood. V and J are TRBV2 and TRBJ2-3, with unresolved D. The DNA of the CDR3 is TGTGCCAGCGCGAACACGCCTAGCACAGATACGCAGTATTTT. It translates to CASANTPSTDTQYF.